The 8 T cell receptor beta chains given below trace back to one sample, sequenced in a study of cytomegalovirus exposure and HLA in healthy donors. The PCR contained 60 Vbeta and 13 Jbeta primers. Libraries were prepared by immunoSEQ multiplex PCR; TCRdb keeps only in-frame clonotypes and omits some of them. This table has under 200,000 clones, around 75% appearing once. The source material was PBMCs. These receptors all come from a woman aged 25 to 39 in good health and CMV-seronegative.

V usage is TRBV4-1 and J usage is TRBJ2-2; 8 bases fit TRBD1. The CDR3 runs to 17 residues. The germline V gene encodes CDR1 MGHRA and CDR2 YSYEKL. The V gene end was trimmed by 0 bases and the J gene end by 5 bases; junction bases not matched to a gene: 8. The CDR3 DNA reads as TGCGCCAGCAGCCAAGAGAAGGGCAGGGGGCGAACCGGGGAGCTGTTTTTT. Protein: CASSQEKGRGRTGELFF.

This clone was counted a single time. The gene calls are TRBV2 and TRBJ2-2, with TRBD1 as a possible D gene (6 bases). V gave up 7 bases and J gave up 4 bases, with 16 bases separating them. This CDR3 region has 15 residues. In germline, CDR1 is SNHLY, CDR2 FYNNEI. The CDR3 here is CASKVRGYSTGELFF. In nucleotides, the CDR3 is TGTGCCAGCAAGGTTAGGGGGTATAGCACCGGGGAGCTGTTTTTT.

The chain recombines TRBV2 with TRBJ1-1, with 9 bases lining up with TRBD1. V lost 7 bases and J lost 2; bases outside the gene matches: 5. This CDR3 has 14 residues. Germline V lookup: CDR1 SNHLY, CDR2 FYNNEI. In DNA form, the CDR3 reads TGTGCCAGCACCTTACAGGGGGCTAACACTGAAGCTTTCTTT. Residues: CASTLQGANTEAFF.

V and J are TRBV29-1 and TRBJ2-7; TRBD1 matches 7 bases. The junction had 3 bases not matched to a gene; V was cut back by 7 bases and J by 0 bases. The CDR3 runs to 12 residues. Germline V CDR1 and CDR2: SQVTM, ANQGSEA. CDR3 DNA: TGCAGCGCGGGACAGCTCTCCTACGAGCAGTACTTC. Translating it yields CSAGQLSYEQYF.

The chain carries TRBV2 and TRBJ2-3; TRBD1 might be the D (5 bases). V lost 5 bases and J lost 0, with 9 bases in between. The CDR3 totals 14 residues. Looked up from germline, CDR1 is SNHLY and CDR2 is FYNNEI. CDR3 nucleotide sequence: TGTGCCAGCAGTCCCAGGGTCAGCACAGATACGCAGTATTTT. It encodes CASSPRVSTDTQYF.

The CDR3 protein is CAKMGLAGTDTQYF. The CDR3 DNA is TGTGCCAAGATGGGACTAGCTGGCACAGATACGCAGTATTTT. The rearrangement uses TRBV2 and TRBJ2-3, with TRBD2 matching over 9 bases. With V trimmed by 10 bases and J by 1 base, 6 bases remained unmatched. The CDR3 sequence is 14 residues long. Germline-derived CDR1 and CDR2 are SNHLY and FYNNEI.

This chain links TRBV7-2 with TRBJ2-2; TRBD2 aligns across 10 bases. Unmatched junction bases numbered 5, after V lost 5 bases and J lost 8 bases. The CDR3 consists of 14 residues. The V gene's germline CDR1 is SGHTA and CDR2 FQGNSA. The CDR3 spells CASSITSGNGELFF. The CDR3 DNA is TGTGCCAGCAGCATCACTAGCGGGAATGGGGAGCTGTTTTTT.

The chain links TRBV13 to TRBJ2-7, with 10 nucleotides matching TRBD2. This CDR3 contains 15 residues. CDR1 is PRHDT, CDR2 FYEKMQ, per germline (reference sequence). Trimming cost V 5 bases and J 4 bases; bases outside gene matches: 8. The CDR3 reads CASSLLEAGGYEQYF. The CDR3 DNA reads TGTGCCAGCAGCCTCCTTGAAGCGGGGGGGTACGAGCAGTACTTC.